One and the same sample provided the 12 T cell receptor beta chains below, sequenced in a study of shared T cell receptors in the human thymus. This table comes from immunoSEQ multiplex PCR, and its TCRdb copy is limited to in-frame clones, with some not included. Among over 450,000 clones listed, 75% to 80% were seen once. Another study also made use of these data, one on human thymus T cells.

The sample comprised thymocytes. The receptors originated from a boy in the first two years of life with a congenital heart defect.

V and J are TRBV6-6 and TRBJ2-2; TRBD2 matches 7 bases. Unmatched junction bases numbered 5, after V lost 9 bases and J lost 1 base. The germline V gene has CDR1 MNHNY and CDR2 SVGAGI (reference sequence). The CDR3 runs to 14 residues. This chain's CDR3 is CASRGGRNTGELFF. The CDR3 DNA sequence: TGTGCCAGTCGGGGCGGGAGGAACACCGGGGAGCTGTTTTTT.

This clone was seen a few times. V usage is TRBV5-8 and J usage is TRBJ1-2, with TRBD1 as a possible D gene (6 bases). The V and J ends lost 0 bases and 0 bases respectively, with 12 bases between them. The germline gives CDR1 SGHTS, CDR2 YDEGEE. The CDR3 contains 16 residues. The CDR3 DNA reads TGTGCCAGCAGCTTGGTGAGGACAGAGACTAACTATGGCTACACCTTC. Its protein product is CASSLVRTETNYGYTF.

The chain joins TRBV14 to TRBJ1-1, with no clear D. Germline CDR1 SGHDN, CDR2 FVKESK. The ends were cut back, 4 bases at V and 4 bases at J, with 10 bases in the middle. The CDR3 has 13 residues. The CDR3 here is CASSPLMSTEAFF. The CDR3 DNA reads as TGTGCCAGCAGCCCCCTTATGAGCACTGAAGCTTTCTTT.

The gene calls are TRBV18 and TRBJ2-1; 10 nucleotides align to TRBD1. This CDR3 contains 15 residues. V was clipped by 6 bases and J by 5 bases; unmatched bases: 7. Germline V lookup: CDR1 KGHSH, CDR2 LQKENI. CDR3 sequence (DNA): TGTGCCAGCTCCCGCGCCGGGACAGGGGACAATGAGCAGTTCTTC. It is translated as CASSRAGTGDNEQFF.

The chain joins TRBV25-1 to TRBJ2-1; D may be TRBD2 (6 bases). The CDR3 contains 14 residues. Trimming pared 6 bases from V and 1 base from J, leaving 10 bases between. Germline assignment: CDR1 MGHDK and CDR2 SYGVNS. CDR3 amino acids: CASRGLTSYNEQFF. The CDR3 DNA reads TGTGCCAGCAGGGGACTGACTTCCTACAATGAGCAGTTCTTC.

This rearrangement joins TRBV29-1 to TRBJ2-5; TRBD1 matches 7 bases. V shed 7 bases and J 0 bases; nucleotides not matched to a gene: 8. The CDR3 covers 14 residues. Germline V gene sequence: CDR1 SQVTM, CDR2 ANQGSEA. The CDR3 coding sequence is TGCAGCGCGCTAGGGGGACAGTACCAAGAGACCCAGTACTTC. Translation: CSALGGQYQETQYF.

This clone was picked up one time. In DNA, the CDR3 is TGTGCCAGCAGACTCCCCAGGGGGATGGGCAATCAGCCCCAGCATTTT. Protein: CASRLPRGMGNQPQHF. The J gene is TRBJ1-5, the V gene TRBV28, with 7 bases lining up with TRBD1. J lost 2 bases, V lost 6 bases, and 10 bases had no gene match. The CDR3 runs to 16 residues. The germline CDR1 and CDR2 sequences are MDHEN and SYDVKM.

J is TRBJ1-4 and V is TRBV4-2, with D perhaps TRBD1 (5 bases). Germline lookup yields CDR1 LGHNA and CDR2 YNFKEQ. The CDR3 is made up of 17 amino acids. With 0 bases removed from V and 8 bases from J, the gap between germline ends came to 19 bases. The CDR3 bases are TGTGCCAGCAGCCAAGATACTGGGGCTACCCCGCGGGAAAAACTGTTTTTT. Translation: CASSQDTGATPREKLFF.

The rearrangement joins TRBV27 to TRBJ1-1, with 8 bases fitting TRBD1. CDR1 is MNHEY, CDR2 SMNVEV, per germline (reference sequence). This CDR3 spans 15 amino acids. V shed 5 bases, J shed 4 bases, and the junction held 9 bases outside the gene matches. CDR3 region: CASSPPRGRGTEAFF. The CDR3 DNA reads TGTGCCAGCAGTCCACCCAGGGGGCGCGGCACTGAAGCTTTCTTT.

The V and J genes are TRBV28 and TRBJ2-4; maybe TRBD1 (6 bases). Germline V gives CDR1 MDHEN, CDR2 SYDVKM. The ends were cut back, 4 bases at V and 0 bases at J, with 22 bases in the middle. The CDR3 has 19 residues. CDR3 amino acids: CASSSDMPPQGRAKNIQYF. CDR3 coding DNA: TGTGCCAGCAGTTCCGATATGCCCCCCCAGGGGCGAGCCAAAAACATTCAGTACTTC.

The chain carries TRBV7-3 and TRBJ2-2, with 7 positions matching TRBD2. After removal of 0 bases from V and 3 bases from J, the junction contained 13 bases not matched to a gene. This CDR3 is built from 19 residues. Germline V gene sequence: CDR1 SGHTA, CDR2 FQGTGA. The CDR3 reads CASSLTRASGGLYTGELFF. The CDR3 DNA is TGTGCCAGCAGCTTAACTAGGGCTAGCGGAGGGCTCTACACCGGGGAGCTGTTTTTT.

This clone was observed a few times. The chain employs TRBV29-1 and TRBJ2-5, with a possible D match to TRBD2 (5 bases). This CDR3 has 13 amino acids. The V gene's germline CDR1 is SQVTM and CDR2 ANQGSEA. V lost 4 bases and J 5 bases, leaving 14 bases between the germline ends. DNA for the CDR3: TGCAGCGTTGGATACCGGACTGGTGAGACCCAGTACTTC. This codes for CSVGYRTGETQYF.